Included here is one TCR beta chain sequence, with context. From germline, CDR1 is SGHAT and CDR2 FQDESV (reference sequence). Trimming took 1 base from V and 6 from J, leaving 7 bases between them. CDR3 length: 13 residues. MiXCR, run by TCRdb on the 5' RACE reads, gives a single entry per CDR3 protein. The sample has over 50,000 distinct CDR3 sequences; around 26% are singletons. The sequenced sample was tumor-infiltrating naive CD4+ T cells sorted from the breast tumor. Subset meaning: naive CD4+ T cells, CD4+CD45RA+CD25-. The receptor was derived from a female donor with breast cancer. J is TRBJ2-1 and V is TRBV11-1; D not certain. Here the CDR3 reads CASSLGPSNEQFF. CDR3 DNA sequence: TGTGCCAGCAGCTTAGGTCCTAGCAATGAGCAGTTCTTC.